This passage covers 20 T cell receptor beta chains from one sample sequenced in a study of shared clonotypes between healthy human individuals. TCRdb keeps only in-frame clones here, not all; method: immunoSEQ multiplex PCR. This sample has about 2.2 million clones, with approximately 92% found just once. CD8 cells classed as naive were CD45RO-negative and positively selected for CCR7, excluding terminally differentiated effector memory CD45RA+ cells. The sample taken for sequencing was naive CD8+ T cells from PBMCs. The receptors stem from a man aged 18 to 30 in good health. Some clones in this sample may be carry-over from other donors' samples.

The rearrangement joins TRBV29-1 to TRBJ1-3; D perhaps matches TRBD1 (6 bases). V was shortened by 3 bases and J by 4 bases, with 7 bases between the two germline ends. Germline V gene data show CDR1 as SQVTM and CDR2 as ANQGSEA. The length of the CDR3 is 12 residues. Written as DNA, the CDR3 is TGCAGCGTTGAGGGACAAGGAAACACCATATATTTT. As protein: CSVEGQGNTIYF.

The genes are TRBV7-9 and TRBJ2-5, with TRBD1 identical over 7 bases. Germline V CDR1 and CDR2: SEHNR, FQNEAQ (reference sequence). The CDR3 length is 16 residues. V lost 5 bases and J lost 2; bases outside the gene matches: 11. The CDR3 bases are TGTGCCAGCAGCCAAGGGACAGTCCCGCGGCAAGAGACCCAGTACTTC. Protein product: CASSQGTVPRQETQYF.

V usage is TRBV9 and J usage is TRBJ1-1, with D hard to call. Germline CDR1 is SGDLS and CDR2 is YYNGEE. With 0 bases removed from V and 5 bases from J, the gap between germline ends came to 17 bases. CDR3 length: 16 residues. The CDR3 nucleotides read TGTGCCAGCAGCGTAGGGAATCGGAAGGGCGGGACTGAAGCTTTCTTT. Encoded protein: CASSVGNRKGGTEAFF.

The chain links TRBV7-9 to TRBJ1-4, with D perhaps matching TRBD1 (6 bases). Trimming took 5 bases from V and 2 from J, leaving 15 bases between them. There are 16 residues in the CDR3. Germline V gives CDR1 SEHNR, CDR2 FQNEAQ (reference sequence). The CDR3 sequence is CASSRSGDLTNEKLFF. The CDR3 bases are TGTGCCAGCAGCCGATCAGGGGATTTGACTAATGAAAAACTGTTTTTT. Looking up the rest from reference TRBV7-9 and TRBJ1-4 gives the full variable domain: DTGVSQNPRHKITKRGQNVTFRCDPISEHNRLYWYRQTLGQGPEFLTYFQNEAQLEKSRLLSDRFSAERPKGSFSTLEIQRTEQGDSAMYLCASSRSGDLTNEKLFFGSGTQLSVL.

The chain joins TRBV2 to TRBJ1-4; 9 bases are a match to TRBD1. Per germline, CDR1 SNHLY and CDR2 FYNNEI. The length of the CDR3 is 14 residues. The J segment lost 8 bases and the V segment lost 6 bases, leaving 7 bases of the junction unmatched. CDR3 nucleotide sequence: TGTGCCAGCAGCGAAACAGGGGGCAGCGAAAAACTGTTTTTT. It specifies CASSETGGSEKLFF.

The chain carries TRBV9 and TRBJ2-2; unclear D gene. Germline V gives CDR1 SGDLS, CDR2 YYNGEE. With 4 bases removed from V and 3 bases from J, the gap between germline ends came to 4 bases. The CDR3 is 12 amino acids. In nucleotides, the CDR3 is TGTGCCAGCAGCATGTACACCGGGGAGCTGTTTTTT. This gives the protein CASSMYTGELFF.

The V gene is TRBV9, the J gene TRBJ2-1, with D possibly being TRBD2 (6 bases). V dropped 4 bases and J dropped 4 bases, with 15 bases sitting between them. Looked up from germline, CDR1 is SGDLS and CDR2 is YYNGEE. The CDR3 totals 15 residues. The chain's CDR3 is CASSPAGLNYNEQFF. As DNA, the CDR3 is TGTGCCAGCAGCCCCGCGGGGCTCAATTACAATGAGCAGTTCTTC.

Remarks on this clone: Other DNA sequences from this sample encode an identical CDR3 as well. The chain uses TRBV28 and TRBJ2-2; D not resolved. The V end was cut by 2 bases, the J end by 3 bases, with 7 bases between. The germline V gene has CDR1 MDHEN and CDR2 SYDVKM. The CDR3 is made up of 14 amino acids. CDR3 sequence reads: CASSLGTDTGELFF. For the CDR3, the DNA is TGTGCCAGCAGTTTAGGAACGGACACCGGGGAGCTGTTTTTT. The full variable domain, rest sourced from reference TRBV28 and TRBJ2-2, is DVKVTQSSRYLVKRTGEKVFLECVQDMDHENMFWYRQDPGLGLRLIYFSYDVKMKEKGDIPEGYSVSREKKERFSLILESASTNQTSMYLCASSLGTDTGELFFGEGSRLTVL.

The chain is built from TRBV19 and TRBJ2-1; 7 bases agree with TRBD1. The CDR3 has 16 amino acids. Trimming removed 7 bases from V and 3 bases from J; junction bases left unmatched: 12. Germline V gene data show CDR1 as LNHDA and CDR2 as SQIVND (reference sequence). The CDR3 is CASTPQGNRVYNEQFF. CDR3 DNA: TGTGCCAGTACCCCACAGGGGAATAGGGTCTACAATGAGCAGTTCTTC.

The chain couples TRBV29-1 to TRBJ2-3, with 13 bases lining up with TRBD2. After removal of 4 bases from V and 5 bases from J, the junction contained 3 bases not matched to a gene. The CDR3 has 14 residues. CDR1 is SQVTM and CDR2 is ANQGSEA in the germline V gene. CDR3 region: CSVVGLAGRDTQYF. The CDR3, as DNA: TGCAGCGTTGTGGGACTAGCGGGACGAGATACGCAGTATTTT.

This sequence joins TRBV4-1 and TRBJ2-2; TRBD1 or TRBD2 may be the D gene (5 bases each). V was trimmed by 4 bases and J by 4 bases, leaving 31 bases between them. Germline assignment: CDR1 MGHRA and CDR2 YSYEKL. The CDR3 is 21 amino acids. The CDR3 DNA follows: TGCGCCAGCAGCCGACCCTCCAATCAGCCCCGACAGTCCGCGGGCACCGGGGAGCTGTTTTTT. Translating it yields CASSRPSNQPRQSAGTGELFF.

The chain uses TRBV9 and TRBJ2-2, with 9 bases fitting TRBD1. This CDR3 is built from 18 residues. Per the germline V gene, CDR1 is SGDLS and CDR2 is YYNGEE. The J segment lost 0 bases and the V segment lost 4 bases, leaving 10 bases of the junction unmatched. The CDR3 coding sequence is TGTGCCAGCAGCATCCGGACAGGGGACGTCACGAACACCGGGGAGCTGTTTTTT. Translating gives CASSIRTGDVTNTGELFF.

A remark on this clone: A read error may produce the germline difference seen at one junction end. The V and J genes are TRBV7-9 and TRBJ2-7; D call uncertain. CDR1 is SEHNR and CDR2 is FQNEAQ in the germline V gene (reference sequence). The length of the CDR3 is 13 residues. The CDR3 DNA follows: TGCGCCAGCAGCCATGGCGGCTTCTACGAGCAGTACTTC. Translating it yields CASSHGGFYEQYF.

CDR3 sequence (DNA): TGTGCCTGGAGTACACCTCGCGGAGGGGGTTTCGAGCAGTACTTC. Translating it yields CAWSTPRGGGFEQYF. The J gene is TRBJ2-5, the V gene TRBV30, with D perhaps matching TRBD1 or TRBD2 (6 bases each). The end of the DNA is better explained by TRBJ2-7, so the J call may be wrong. The CDR3 length is 15 residues. Per germline, CDR1 GTSNPN and CDR2 SVGIG (reference sequence).

The chain is built from TRBV5-1 and TRBJ2-1; unclear D gene. The ends were cut back, 5 bases at V and 6 bases at J, with 12 bases in the middle. The CDR3 has 13 residues. Looked up from germline, CDR1 is SGHRS and CDR2 is YFSETQ. CDR3 sequence reads: CASRTLDPNEQFF. The CDR3 DNA sequence: TGCGCCAGCAGAACCCTAGATCCCAATGAGCAGTTCTTC.

In regard to this clone: At one boundary the junction diverges from the germline segment, which might be a read error. V gene TRBV5-6 combines with J gene TRBJ2-7, with TRBD1 matching over 10 bases. CDR1 and CDR2 (germline): SGHDT, YYEEEE. The length of the CDR3 is 13 residues. In DNA, the CDR3 is TGTGCCAGCAGCTCGGACAGGGGGGGTGATGTTTCGTTC. Protein product: CASSSDRGGDVSF.

As concerns this clone: Additional DNA sequences in this sample encode the identical CDR3. V gene TRBV9 combines with J gene TRBJ2-1; D is perhaps TRBD1 or TRBD2 (5 bases each). Trimming stripped 0 bases from V and 4 bases from J, with 11 bases between. Germline lookup yields CDR1 SGDLS and CDR2 YYNGEE. The length of the CDR3 is 15 residues. In DNA form, the CDR3 reads TGTGCCAGCAGCGTAGAGGGGACCTCTTACAATGAGCAGTTCTTC. This encodes CASSVEGTSYNEQFF.

This clone was picked up many times. The chain combines TRBV5-4 with TRBJ2-7; D tentatively fits TRBD1 or TRBD2 (7 bases each). This CDR3 has 16 amino acids. V was pared by 2 bases and J by 5 bases, with 20 bases between. Germline V CDR1 and CDR2: SGHNT, YYREEE (reference sequence). CDR3 DNA: TGTGCCAGCAGCTTAGGCTTGGGAGGGGGCTTGAACGAGCAGTACTTC. This codes for CASSLGLGGGLNEQYF.

The CDR3 nucleotides read TGCAGCGTTCTGGGCGGGAGGGCCCACGAGCAGTACTTC. This codes for CSVLGGRAHEQYF. The gene calls are TRBV29-1 and TRBJ2-5, with TRBD2 matching 9 bases. TRBJ2-7 matches the DNA end more closely, so the J call is doubtful. CDR1 SQVTM and CDR2 ANQGSEA come from the germline V gene. CDR3 length: 13 amino acids.

V usage is TRBV11-2 and J usage is TRBJ2-1, with 7 bases identical to TRBD2. Germline V gene lookup returns CDR1 SGHAT and CDR2 FQNNGV. Trimming removed 1 base from V and 5 bases from J; junction bases left unmatched: 5. The CDR3 covers 15 residues. In DNA, the CDR3 is TGTGCCAGCAGCTTAGGTGCGGGAGTGAACAATGAGCAGTTCTTC. Protein product: CASSLGAGVNNEQFF.